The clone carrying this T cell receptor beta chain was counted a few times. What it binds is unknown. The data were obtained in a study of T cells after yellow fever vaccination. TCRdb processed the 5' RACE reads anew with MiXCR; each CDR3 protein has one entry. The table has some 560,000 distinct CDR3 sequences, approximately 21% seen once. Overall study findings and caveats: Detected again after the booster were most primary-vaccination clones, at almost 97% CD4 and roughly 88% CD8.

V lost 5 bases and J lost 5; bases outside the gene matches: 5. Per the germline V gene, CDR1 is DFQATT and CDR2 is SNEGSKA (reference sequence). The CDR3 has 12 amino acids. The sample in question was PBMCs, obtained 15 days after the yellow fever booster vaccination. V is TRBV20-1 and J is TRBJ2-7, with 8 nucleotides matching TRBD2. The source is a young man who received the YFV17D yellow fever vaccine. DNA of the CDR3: TGCAGTGCTCTTAGCGGGACCCACGAGCAGTACTTC. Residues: CSALSGTHEQYF.